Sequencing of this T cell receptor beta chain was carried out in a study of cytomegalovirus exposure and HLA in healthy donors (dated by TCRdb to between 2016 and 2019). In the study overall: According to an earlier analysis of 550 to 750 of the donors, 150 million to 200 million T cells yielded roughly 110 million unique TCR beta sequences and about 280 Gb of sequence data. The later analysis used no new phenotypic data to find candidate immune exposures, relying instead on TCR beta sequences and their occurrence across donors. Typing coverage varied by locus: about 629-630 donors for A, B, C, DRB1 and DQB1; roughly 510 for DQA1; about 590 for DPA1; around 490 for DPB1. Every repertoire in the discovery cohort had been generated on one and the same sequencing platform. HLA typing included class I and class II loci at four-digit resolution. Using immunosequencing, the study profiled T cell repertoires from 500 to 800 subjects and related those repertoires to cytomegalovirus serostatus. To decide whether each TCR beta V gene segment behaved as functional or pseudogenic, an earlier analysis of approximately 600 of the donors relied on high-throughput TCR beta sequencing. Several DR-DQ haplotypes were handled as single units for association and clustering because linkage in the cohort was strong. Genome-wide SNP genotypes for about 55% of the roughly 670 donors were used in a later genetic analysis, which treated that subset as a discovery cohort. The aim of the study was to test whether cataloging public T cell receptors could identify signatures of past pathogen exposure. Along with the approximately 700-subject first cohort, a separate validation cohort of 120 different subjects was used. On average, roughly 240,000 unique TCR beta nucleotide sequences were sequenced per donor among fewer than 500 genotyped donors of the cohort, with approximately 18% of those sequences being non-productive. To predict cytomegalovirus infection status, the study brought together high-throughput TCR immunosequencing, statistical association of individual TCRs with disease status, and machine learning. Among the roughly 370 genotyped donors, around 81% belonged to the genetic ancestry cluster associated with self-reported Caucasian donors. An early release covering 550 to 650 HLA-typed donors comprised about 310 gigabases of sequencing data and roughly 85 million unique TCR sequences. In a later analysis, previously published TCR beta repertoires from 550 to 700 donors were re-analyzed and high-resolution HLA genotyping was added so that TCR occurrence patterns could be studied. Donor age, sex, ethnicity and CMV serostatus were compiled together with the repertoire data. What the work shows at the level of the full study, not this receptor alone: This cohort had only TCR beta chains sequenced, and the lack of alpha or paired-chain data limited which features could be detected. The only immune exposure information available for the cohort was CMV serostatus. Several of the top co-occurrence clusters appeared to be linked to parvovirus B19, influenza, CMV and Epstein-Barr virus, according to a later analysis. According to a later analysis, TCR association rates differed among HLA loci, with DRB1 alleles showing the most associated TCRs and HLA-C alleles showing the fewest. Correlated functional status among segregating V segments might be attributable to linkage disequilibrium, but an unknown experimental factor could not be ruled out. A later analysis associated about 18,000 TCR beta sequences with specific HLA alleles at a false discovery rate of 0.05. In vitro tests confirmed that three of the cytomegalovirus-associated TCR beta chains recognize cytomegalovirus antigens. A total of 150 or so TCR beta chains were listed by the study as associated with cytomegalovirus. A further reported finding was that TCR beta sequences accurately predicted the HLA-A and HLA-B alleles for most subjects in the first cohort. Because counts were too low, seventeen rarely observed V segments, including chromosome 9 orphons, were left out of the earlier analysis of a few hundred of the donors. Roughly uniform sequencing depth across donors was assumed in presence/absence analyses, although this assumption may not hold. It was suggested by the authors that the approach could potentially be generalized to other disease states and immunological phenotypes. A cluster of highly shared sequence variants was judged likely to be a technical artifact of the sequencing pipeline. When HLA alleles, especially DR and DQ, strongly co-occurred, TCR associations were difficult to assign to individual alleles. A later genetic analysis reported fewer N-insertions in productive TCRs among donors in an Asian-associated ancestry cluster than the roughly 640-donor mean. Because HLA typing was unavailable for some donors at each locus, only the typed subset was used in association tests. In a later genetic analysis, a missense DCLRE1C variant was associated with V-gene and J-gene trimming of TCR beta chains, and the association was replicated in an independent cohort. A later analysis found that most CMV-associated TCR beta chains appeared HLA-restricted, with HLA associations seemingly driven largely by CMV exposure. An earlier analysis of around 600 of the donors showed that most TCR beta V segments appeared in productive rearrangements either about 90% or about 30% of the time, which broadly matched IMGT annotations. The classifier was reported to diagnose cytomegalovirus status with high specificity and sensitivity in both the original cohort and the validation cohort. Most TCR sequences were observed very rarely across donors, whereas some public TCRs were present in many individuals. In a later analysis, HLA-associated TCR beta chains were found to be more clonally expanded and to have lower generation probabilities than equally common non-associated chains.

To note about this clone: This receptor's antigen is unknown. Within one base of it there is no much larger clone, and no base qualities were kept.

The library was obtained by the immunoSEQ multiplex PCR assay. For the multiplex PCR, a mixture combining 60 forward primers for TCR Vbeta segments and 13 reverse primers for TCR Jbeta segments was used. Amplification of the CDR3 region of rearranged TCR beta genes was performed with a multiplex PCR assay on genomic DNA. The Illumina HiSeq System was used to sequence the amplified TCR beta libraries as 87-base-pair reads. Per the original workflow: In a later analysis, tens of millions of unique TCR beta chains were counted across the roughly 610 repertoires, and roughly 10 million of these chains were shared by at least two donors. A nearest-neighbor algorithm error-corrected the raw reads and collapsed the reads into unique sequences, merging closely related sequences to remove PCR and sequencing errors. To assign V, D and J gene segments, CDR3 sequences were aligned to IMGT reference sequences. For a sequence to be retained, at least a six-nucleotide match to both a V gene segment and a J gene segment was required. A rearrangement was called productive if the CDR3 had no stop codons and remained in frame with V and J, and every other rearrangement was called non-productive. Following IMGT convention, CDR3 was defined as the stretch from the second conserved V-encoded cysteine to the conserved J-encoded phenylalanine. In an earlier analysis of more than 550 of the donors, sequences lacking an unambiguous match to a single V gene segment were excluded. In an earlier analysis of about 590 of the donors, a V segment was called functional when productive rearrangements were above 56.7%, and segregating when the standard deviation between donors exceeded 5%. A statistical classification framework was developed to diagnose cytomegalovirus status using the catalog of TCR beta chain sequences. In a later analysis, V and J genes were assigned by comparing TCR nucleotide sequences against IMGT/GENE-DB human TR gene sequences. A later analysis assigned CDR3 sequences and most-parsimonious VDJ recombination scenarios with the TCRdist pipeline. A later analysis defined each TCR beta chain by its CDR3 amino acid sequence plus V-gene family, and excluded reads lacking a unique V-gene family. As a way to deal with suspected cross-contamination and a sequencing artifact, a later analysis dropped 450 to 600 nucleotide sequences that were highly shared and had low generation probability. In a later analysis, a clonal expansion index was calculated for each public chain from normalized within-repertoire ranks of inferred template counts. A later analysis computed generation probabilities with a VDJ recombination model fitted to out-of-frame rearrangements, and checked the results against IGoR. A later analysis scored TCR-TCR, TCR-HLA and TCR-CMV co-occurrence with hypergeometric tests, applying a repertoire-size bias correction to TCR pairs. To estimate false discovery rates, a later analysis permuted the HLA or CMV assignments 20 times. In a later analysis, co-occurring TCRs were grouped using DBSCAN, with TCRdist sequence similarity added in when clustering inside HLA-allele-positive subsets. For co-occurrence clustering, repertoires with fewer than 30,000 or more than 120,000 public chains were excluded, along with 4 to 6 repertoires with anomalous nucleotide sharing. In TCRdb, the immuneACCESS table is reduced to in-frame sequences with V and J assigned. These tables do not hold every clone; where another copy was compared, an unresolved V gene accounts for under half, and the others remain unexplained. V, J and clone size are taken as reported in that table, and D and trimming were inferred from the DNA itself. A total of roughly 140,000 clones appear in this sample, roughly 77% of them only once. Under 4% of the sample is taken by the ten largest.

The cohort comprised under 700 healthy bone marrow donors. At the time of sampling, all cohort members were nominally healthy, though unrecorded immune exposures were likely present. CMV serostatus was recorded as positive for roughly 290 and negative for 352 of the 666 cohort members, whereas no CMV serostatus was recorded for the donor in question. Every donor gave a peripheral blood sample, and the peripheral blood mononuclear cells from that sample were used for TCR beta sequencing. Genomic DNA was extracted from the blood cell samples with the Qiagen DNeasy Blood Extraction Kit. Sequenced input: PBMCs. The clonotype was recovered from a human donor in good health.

The CDR3 reads as follows: CASSIRQGSDEQYF. The DNA reads TGTGCCAGCAGCATTCGACAGGGATCTGACGAGCAGTACTTC. This chain is built from TRBV7-9 and TRBJ2-7, with TRBD1 matching 7 junction bases. The germline V gene (reference sequence) provides CDR1 SEHNR and CDR2 FQNEAQ. V is trimmed back by 5 bases and J by 5 bases, and the junction contains 9 bases that no gene match accounts for. Spanning cysteine to phenylalanine, the CDR3 consists of 14 amino acids. Only the CDR3 DNA is retained, 42 bases long and in frame from the first base. Outside the CDR3, residues come from the reference TRBV7-9 and TRBJ2-7 proteins, so the full variable domain is: DTGVSQNPRHKITKRGQNVTFRCDPISEHNRLYWYRQTLGQGPEFLTYFQNEAQLEKSRLLSDRFSAERPKGSFSTLEIQRTEQGDSAMYLCASSIRQGSDEQYFGPGTRLTVT.